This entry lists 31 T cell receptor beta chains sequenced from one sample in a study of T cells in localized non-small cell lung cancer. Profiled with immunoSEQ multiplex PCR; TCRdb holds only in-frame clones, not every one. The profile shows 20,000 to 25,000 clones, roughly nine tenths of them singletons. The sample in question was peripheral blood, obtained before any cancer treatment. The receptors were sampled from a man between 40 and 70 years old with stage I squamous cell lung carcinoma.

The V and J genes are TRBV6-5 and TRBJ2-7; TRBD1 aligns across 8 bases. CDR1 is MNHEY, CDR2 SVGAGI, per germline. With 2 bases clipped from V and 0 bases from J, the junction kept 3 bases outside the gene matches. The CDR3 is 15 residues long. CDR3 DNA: TGTGCCAGCAGTTACGGCGGGACAGGCTCCTACGAGCAGTACTTC. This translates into CASSYGGTGSYEQYF.

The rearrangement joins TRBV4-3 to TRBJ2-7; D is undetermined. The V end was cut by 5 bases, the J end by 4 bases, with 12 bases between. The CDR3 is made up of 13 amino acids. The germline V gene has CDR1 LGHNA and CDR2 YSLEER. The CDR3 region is CASSLGSKYEQYF. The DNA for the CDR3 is TGCGCCAGCAGCTTAGGTTCTAAGTACGAGCAGTACTTC.

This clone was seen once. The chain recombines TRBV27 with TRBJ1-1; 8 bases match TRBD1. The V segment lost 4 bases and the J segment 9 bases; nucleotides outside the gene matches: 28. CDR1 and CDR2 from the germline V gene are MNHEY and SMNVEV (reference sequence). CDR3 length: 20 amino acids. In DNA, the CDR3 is TGTGCCAGCAGTTCCCCACCTAGGACAGGGTTTGGAGGTCCTCAGTTAAAAGCTTTCTTT. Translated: CASSSPPRTGFGGPQLKAFF.

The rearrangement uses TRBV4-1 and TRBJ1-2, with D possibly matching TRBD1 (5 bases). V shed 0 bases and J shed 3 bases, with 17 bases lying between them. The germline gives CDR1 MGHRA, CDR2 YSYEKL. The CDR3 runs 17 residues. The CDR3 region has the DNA TGCGCCAGCAGCCAAGATAAGGACATCAGCCCCCACTATGGCTACACCTTC. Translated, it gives CASSQDKDISPHYGYTF.

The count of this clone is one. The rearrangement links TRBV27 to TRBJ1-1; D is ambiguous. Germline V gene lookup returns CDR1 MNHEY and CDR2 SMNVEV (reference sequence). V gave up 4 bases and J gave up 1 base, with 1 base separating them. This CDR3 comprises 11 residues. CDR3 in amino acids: CASSSNTEAFF. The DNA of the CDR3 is TGTGCCAGCAGTTCGAACACTGAAGCTTTCTTT.

CDR3 sequence reads: CASKGDSEQYF. The CDR3 nucleotides are TGCGCCAGCAAGGGAGATTCCGAGCAGTACTTC. The chain recombines TRBV5-1 with TRBJ2-7, with D possibly matching TRBD2 (5 bases). The V end was cut by 6 bases, the J end by 6 bases, with 10 bases between. The CDR3 extends over 11 amino acids. From germline, CDR1 is SGHRS and CDR2 YFSETQ. Using reference TRBV5-1 and TRBJ2-7 for the parts outside the CDR3, the full variable domain is KAGVTQTPRYLIKTRGQQVTLSCSPISGHRSVSWYQQTPGQGLQFLFEYFSETQRNKGNFPGRFSGRQFSNSRSEMNVSTLELGDSALYLCASKGDSEQYFGPGTRLTVT.

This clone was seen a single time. CDR3 bases: TGTGCCAGCAGCGTAGGGGTAGCGGAGTTCTACAATGAGCAGTTCTTC. This codes for CASSVGVAEFYNEQFF. This rearrangement joins TRBV9 to TRBJ2-1; a weak D match, TRBD2 (6 bases). Trimming took off 0 bases at V and 3 bases at J, with 13 bases between the two ends. The CDR3 covers 16 residues. Per germline, CDR1 SGDLS and CDR2 YYNGEE.

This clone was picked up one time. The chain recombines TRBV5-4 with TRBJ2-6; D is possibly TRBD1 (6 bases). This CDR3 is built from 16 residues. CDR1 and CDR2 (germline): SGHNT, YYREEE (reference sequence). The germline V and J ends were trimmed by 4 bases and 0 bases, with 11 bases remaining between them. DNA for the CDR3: TGTGCCAGCAGCCTACAGGGAGCCTCTGGGGCCAACGTCCTGACTTTC. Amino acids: CASSLQGASGANVLTF.

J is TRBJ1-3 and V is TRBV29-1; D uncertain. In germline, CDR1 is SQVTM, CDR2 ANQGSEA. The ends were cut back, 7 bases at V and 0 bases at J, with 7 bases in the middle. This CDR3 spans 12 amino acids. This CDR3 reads CSALYSGNTIYF. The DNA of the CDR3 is TGCAGCGCCCTATACTCTGGAAACACCATATATTTT.

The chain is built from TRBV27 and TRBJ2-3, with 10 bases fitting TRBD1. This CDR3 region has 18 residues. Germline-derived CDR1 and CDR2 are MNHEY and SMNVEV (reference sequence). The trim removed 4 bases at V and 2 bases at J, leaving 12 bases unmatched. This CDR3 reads CASSSLRTGGPITDTQYF. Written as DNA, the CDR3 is TGTGCCAGCAGTTCTCTTAGGACAGGGGGACCTATCACAGATACGCAGTATTTT.

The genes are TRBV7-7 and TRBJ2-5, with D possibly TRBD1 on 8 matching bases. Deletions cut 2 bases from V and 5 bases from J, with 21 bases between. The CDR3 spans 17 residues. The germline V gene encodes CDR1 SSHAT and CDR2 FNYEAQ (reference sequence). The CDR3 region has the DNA TGTGCCAGCAGCTTAACAGGGGGGGGCGGCACCAGGGAGACCCAGTACTTC. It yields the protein CASSLTGGGGTRETQYF.

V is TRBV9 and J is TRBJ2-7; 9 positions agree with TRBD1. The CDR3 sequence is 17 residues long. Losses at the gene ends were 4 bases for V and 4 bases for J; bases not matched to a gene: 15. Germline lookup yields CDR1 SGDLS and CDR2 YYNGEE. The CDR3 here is CASSPGGTGPRGYEQYF. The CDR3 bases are TGTGCCAGCAGCCCAGGGGGGACAGGGCCCCGAGGGTACGAGCAGTACTTC.

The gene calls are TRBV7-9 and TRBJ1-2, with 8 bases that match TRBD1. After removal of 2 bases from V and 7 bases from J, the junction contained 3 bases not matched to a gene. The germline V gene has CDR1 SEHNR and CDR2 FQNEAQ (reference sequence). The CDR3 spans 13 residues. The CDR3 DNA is TGTGCCAGCAGCTTATCGGACAGGGCTGGCTACACCTTC. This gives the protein CASSLSDRAGYTF.

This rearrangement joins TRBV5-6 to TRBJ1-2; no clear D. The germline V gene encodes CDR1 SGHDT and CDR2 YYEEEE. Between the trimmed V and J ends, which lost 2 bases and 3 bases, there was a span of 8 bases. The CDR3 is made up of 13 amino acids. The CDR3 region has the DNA TGTGCCAGCAGCTTCCCCGGGGACTATGGCTACACCTTC. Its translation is CASSFPGDYGYTF.

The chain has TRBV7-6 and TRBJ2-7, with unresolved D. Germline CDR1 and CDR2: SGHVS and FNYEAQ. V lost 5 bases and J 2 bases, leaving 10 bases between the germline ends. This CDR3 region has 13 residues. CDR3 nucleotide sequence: TGTGCCAGCAGCCTGTCACAGACCTACGAGCAGTACTTC. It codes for CASSLSQTYEQYF.

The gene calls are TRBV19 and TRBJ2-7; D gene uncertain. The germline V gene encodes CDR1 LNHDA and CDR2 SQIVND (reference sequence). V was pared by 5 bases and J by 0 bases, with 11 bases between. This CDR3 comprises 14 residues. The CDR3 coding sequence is TGTGCCAGTAGTCCCCGGGCCAACTCCTACGAGCAGTACTTC. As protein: CASSPRANSYEQYF. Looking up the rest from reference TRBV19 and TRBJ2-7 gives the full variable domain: DGGITQSPKYLFRKEGQNVTLSCEQNLNHDAMYWYRQDPGQGLRLIYYSQIVNDFQKGDIAEGYSVSREKKESFPLTVTSAQKNPTAFYLCASSPRANSYEQYFGPGTRLTVT.

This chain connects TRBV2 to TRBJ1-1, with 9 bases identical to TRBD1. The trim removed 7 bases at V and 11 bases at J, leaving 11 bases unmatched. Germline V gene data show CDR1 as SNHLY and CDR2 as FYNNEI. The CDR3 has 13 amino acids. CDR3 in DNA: TGTGCCAGCAATCAGGGACAGGGATGGGGTGCTTTCTTT. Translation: CASNQGQGWGAFF.

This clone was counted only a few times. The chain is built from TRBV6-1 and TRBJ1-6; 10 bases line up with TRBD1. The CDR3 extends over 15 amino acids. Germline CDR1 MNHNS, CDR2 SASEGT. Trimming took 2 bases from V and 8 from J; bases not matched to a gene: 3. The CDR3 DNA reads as TGTGCCAGCAGTGAAATGGGGACAGGGGATTCACCCCTCCACTTT. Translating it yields CASSEMGTGDSPLHF.

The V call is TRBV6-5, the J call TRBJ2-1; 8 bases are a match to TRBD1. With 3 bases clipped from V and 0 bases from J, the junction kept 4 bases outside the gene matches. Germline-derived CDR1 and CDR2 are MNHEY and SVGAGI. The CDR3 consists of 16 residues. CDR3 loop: CASSYTGTGSYNEQFF. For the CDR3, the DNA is TGTGCCAGCAGTTATACCGGGACAGGCTCCTACAATGAGCAGTTCTTC.

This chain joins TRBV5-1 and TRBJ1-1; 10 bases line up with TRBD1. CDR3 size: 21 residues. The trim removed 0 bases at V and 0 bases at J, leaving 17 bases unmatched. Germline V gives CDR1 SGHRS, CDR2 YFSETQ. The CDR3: CASSLDFWDRGHQKMNTEAFF. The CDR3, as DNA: TGCGCCAGCAGCTTGGATTTTTGGGACAGGGGCCACCAGAAGATGAACACTGAAGCTTTCTTT. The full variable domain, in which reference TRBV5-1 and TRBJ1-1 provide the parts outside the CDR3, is KAGVTQTPRYLIKTRGQQVTLSCSPISGHRSVSWYQQTPGQGLQFLFEYFSETQRNKGNFPGRFSGRQFSNSRSEMNVSTLELGDSALYLCASSLDFWDRGHQKMNTEAFFGQGTRLTVV.

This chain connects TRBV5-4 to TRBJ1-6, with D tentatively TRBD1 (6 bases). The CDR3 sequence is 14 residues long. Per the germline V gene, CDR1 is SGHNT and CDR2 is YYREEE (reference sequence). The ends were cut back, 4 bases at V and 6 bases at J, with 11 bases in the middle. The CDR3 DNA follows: TGTGCCAGCAGCCCACGAGGGGGTAATTCACCCCTCCACTTT. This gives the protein CASSPRGGNSPLHF.

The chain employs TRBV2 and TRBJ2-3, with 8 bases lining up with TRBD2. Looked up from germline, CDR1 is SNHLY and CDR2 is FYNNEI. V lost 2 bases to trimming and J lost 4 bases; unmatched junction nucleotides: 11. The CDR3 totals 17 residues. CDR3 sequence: CASSEFSGTSISDTQYF. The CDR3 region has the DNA TGTGCCAGCAGTGAATTTTCGGGGACTAGTATTTCAGATACGCAGTATTTT.

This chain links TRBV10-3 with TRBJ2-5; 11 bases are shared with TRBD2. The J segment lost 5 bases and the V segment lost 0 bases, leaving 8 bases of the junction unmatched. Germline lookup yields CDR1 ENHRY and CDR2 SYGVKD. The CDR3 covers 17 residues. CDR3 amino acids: CAISESPSGGPGETQYF. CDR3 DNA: TGTGCCATCAGTGAGTCGCCTAGCGGGGGGCCGGGGGAGACCCAGTACTTC.

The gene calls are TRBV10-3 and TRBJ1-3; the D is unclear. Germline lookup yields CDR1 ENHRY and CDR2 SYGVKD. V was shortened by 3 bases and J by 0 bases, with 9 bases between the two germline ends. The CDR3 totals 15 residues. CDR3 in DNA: TGTGCCATCAGTGATACGGAGGGCTCTGGAAACACCATATATTTT. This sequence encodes CAISDTEGSGNTIYF.

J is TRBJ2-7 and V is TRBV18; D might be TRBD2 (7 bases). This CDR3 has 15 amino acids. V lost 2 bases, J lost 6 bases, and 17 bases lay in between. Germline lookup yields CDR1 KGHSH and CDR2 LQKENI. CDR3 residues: CASSPGEGGTTEQYF. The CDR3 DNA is TGTGCCAGCTCACCAGGGGAGGGGGGGACGACCGAGCAGTACTTC.

DNA of the CDR3: TGCGCCAGCAGCTTGGAACTAGCGGGGAACACCGGGGAGCTGTTTTTT. Its protein is CASSLELAGNTGELFF. The genes are TRBV5-1 and TRBJ2-2; 9 positions agree with TRBD2. This CDR3 contains 16 residues. The germline gives CDR1 SGHRS, CDR2 YFSETQ. The trim removed 0 bases at V and 1 base at J, leaving 1 base unmatched.

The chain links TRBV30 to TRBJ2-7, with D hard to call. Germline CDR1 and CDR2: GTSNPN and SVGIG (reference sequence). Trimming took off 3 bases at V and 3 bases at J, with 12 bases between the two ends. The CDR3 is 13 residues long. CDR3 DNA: TGTGCCTGGAGCCACCCTGAGCGCTACGAGCAGTACTTC. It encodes CAWSHPERYEQYF.

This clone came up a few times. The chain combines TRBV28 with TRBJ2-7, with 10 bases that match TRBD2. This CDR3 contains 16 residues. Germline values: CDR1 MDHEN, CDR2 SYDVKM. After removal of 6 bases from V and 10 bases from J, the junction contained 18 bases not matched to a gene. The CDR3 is CASSGGPGLATYSQYF. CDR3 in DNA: TGTGCCAGCAGCGGTGGTCCGGGACTAGCGACCTATAGCCAGTACTTC.

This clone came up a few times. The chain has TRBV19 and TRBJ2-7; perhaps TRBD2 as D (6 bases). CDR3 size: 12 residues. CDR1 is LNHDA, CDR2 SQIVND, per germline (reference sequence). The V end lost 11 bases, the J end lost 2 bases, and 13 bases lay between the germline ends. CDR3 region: CACGAGPYEQYF. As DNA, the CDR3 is TGTGCCTGCGGGGCCGGCCCCTACGAGCAGTACTTC.

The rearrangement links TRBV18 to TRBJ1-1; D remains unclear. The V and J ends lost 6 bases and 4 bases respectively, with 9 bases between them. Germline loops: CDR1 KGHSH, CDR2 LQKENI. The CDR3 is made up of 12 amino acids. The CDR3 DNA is TGTGCCAGCTCTAGTCCATCCACTGAAGCTTTCTTT. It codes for CASSSPSTEAFF.

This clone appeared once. CDR3 amino acids: CAWSVQGSAQHF. Written as DNA, the CDR3 is TGTGCCTGGAGTGTACAGGGTTCGGCCCAGCATTTT. The V and J genes are TRBV30 and TRBJ1-5, with D perhaps matching TRBD1 (6 bases). The CDR3 has 12 residues. V was shortened by 0 bases and J by 11 bases, with 11 bases between the two germline ends. The V gene's germline CDR1 is GTSNPN and CDR2 SVGIG (reference sequence).